The source of this T cell receptor (beta chain) is a study of blood T cells in healthy people across ages. Whole-study findings and limits: Older individuals had lower TCR beta diversity per million T cells (the decline was roughly linear). In long-lived donors, naive CD4+ cell counts and diversity exceeded those of aged donors.

The CDR3 runs 14 residues. Germline lookup yields CDR1 SGHDT and CDR2 YYEEEE. V was trimmed by 3 bases and J by 3 bases, leaving 12 bases between them. Each sample yielded at least 6 micrograms of PBMC total RNA. This clonotype has more than one count but fewer than ten. The antigen remains undetermined. Primers used in a second PCR of about 7 to 12 cycles were a sample-barcoded 5' primer and a J-beta primer mix. Each CDR3 protein is one row after TCRdb ran MiXCR on the 5' RACE reads. The repertoire has just under 900,000 distinct CDR3 sequences, 29% of them found once; the top ten carry approximately 15%.

The specimen was blood. The J gene is TRBJ1-1, the V gene TRBV5-6; D might be TRBD1 (6 bases). This TCR was recovered from a woman older than 75 in good health. CDR3 coding DNA: TGTGCCAGCAGCTCACAGGGATGGGACACTGAAGCTTTCTTT. The encoded protein is CASSSQGWDTEAFF.